The TCR beta chain described here comes from a study of response to subunit inactivated influenza vaccine. Germline V CDR1 and CDR2: MDHEN, SYDVKM. Trimming took 2 bases from V and 1 from J, leaving 10 bases between them. CDR3 length equals 15 residues. TCRdb independently ran MiXCR on the RT-PCR reads; one entry per CDR3 protein. This sample has around 570,000 distinct CDR3 sequences; approximately 10% occur once, and the top ten carry approximately 10%. The sample also formed part of further work on T cells expressing NK-cell markers. Per that study: Template switching by 5'RACE with UMIs generated the TCR beta cDNA. HCMV seropositivity marked most of the eight sequenced donors; one was seronegative. Uncertainty persisted over the HCMV specificity of expanded NKG2C+ T cell clones.

Material: PBMCs from blood, obtained on the day of vaccination. The chain employs TRBV28 and TRBJ2-3, with a tentative D call TRBD2 (6 bases). The TCR was taken from a middle-aged man who received an inactivated influenza vaccine. CDR3 sequence reads: CASSLAGFGTDTQYF. CDR3 nucleotide sequence: TGTGCCAGCAGTTTAGCGGGGTTCGGCACAGATACGCAGTATTTT.